The entry below describes one T cell receptor beta chain. In its sample, this clonotype was seen a few times. Its antigen remains undetermined. Base qualities are missing; no much larger clone stands one base away. Ficoll-Paque density gradient centrifugation was the method used to isolate PBMCs. Sequencing took place on an Illumina NovaSeq 6000. cDNA libraries for TCRalpha and TCRbeta were prepared by 5'RACE using constant-segment primers, with sample barcodes and unique molecular identifiers added. RNA was extracted from every sample with Trizol reagent. Libraries were amplified in two PCR steps, with a second sample barcode and Illumina TruSeq adapters added in the second step. Libraries were sequenced on an Illumina NovaSeq with 2 x 150 bp paired-end reads. In the original analysis: Reads were demultiplexed and collapsed into UMI-guided consensus sequences with migec v1.2.7. Using mixcr v2.1.11, the UMI consensuses were aligned to TRA and TRB V and J templates and assembled into clonotypes. Expanded or contracted clonotypes were those called significant by both edgeR and NoisET, with noise models trained on biological replicates. For edgeR calls, a false discovery rate-adjusted p below 0.01 and a log2 fold-change threshold of 1 were applied. As an exploratory analysis of dynamics, max-normalized trajectories of the 1000 most abundant clonotypes were examined by PCA with hierarchical clustering. Each responding clone was given a CD4 or CD8 phenotype based on the CD4+ and CD8+ repertoires, which had been sequenced separately. TCRdb's own reprocessing of the public reads used fastp at Q25 and MiXCR and kept productive beta chains. Identical CDR3 protein sequences are pooled into one entry, listed with their most common genes and DNA. The V and J calls reflect TCRdb's pipeline rather than the authors' work. Across this sample there are roughly 120,000 distinct CDR3 sequences, with approximately 22% seen only once. Together, the top ten hold about 42% of the sample.

The data stem from a study of T-cell memory formation after mild COVID-19 (dated by TCRdb to about 2021). Some background on the complete study: Most TCR sequence clusters were specific to one of the two donors. In a couple of donors, T-cell clones that expanded and contracted after mild COVID-19 were tracked by sequencing TCRalpha and TCRbeta repertoires over time. Two young, previously healthy adult volunteers, one female and one male, were included in the cohort.

CDR3 length: 14 amino acids, cysteine to phenylalanine. Solely the CDR3 DNA is kept, with 42 bases framed from the first base. According to the germline V gene (reference sequence), CDR1 reads DFQATT and CDR2 reads SNEGSKA. The junction shows trimming of 5 bases on V and 6 bases on J, and the gene matches do not reach 11 bases of it. Points the paper makes about the study in general: SARS-CoV-2 specificity of the second-wave clones peaking on day 37 was not confirmed. Some responding clones were detected in pre-infection memory, suggesting pre-existing cross-reactive memory T cells joined the SARS-CoV-2 response. The study included only two mild cases, and larger cohorts that include severe cases with pre-infection samples were judged to be necessary. Contracting CD4+ clones appeared mostly in the CM and EM memory subsets, whereas CD8+ clones were enriched in EMRA. Clones that contracted from day 15 to 85 showed balanced CD4/CD8 phenotypes, whereas a second wave of clones that expanded from day 15 to 37 leaned towards CD4+.

The clonotype originates from a young man who had mild COVID-19 (a few samples of this study predate the infection). The sample titles of this study are shuffled in the database, so cell type and time point are left out; the donor was told from shared clones. The specimen sequenced was PBMCs or a T cell subset sorted from them (not recorded which). This sequence uses TRBV20-1 and TRBJ1-2; TRBD1 lines up with 8 middle nucleotides. CDR3 protein: CSAGPRTGQDGYTF. At the DNA level, the sequence is TGCAGTGCTGGGCCTCGGACAGGGCAGGATGGCTACACCTTC.